The 5 T cell receptor beta chains listed next were all sequenced from one sample in a study of blood T cells in healthy people across ages. Through a sample-barcoded 5' primer and a J-beta primer mix, a second PCR was run for roughly 6 to 11 cycles. TCRdb independently ran MiXCR on the 5' RACE reads; one entry per CDR3 protein. Here the sample spans about 510,000 distinct CDR3 sequences, roughly a quarter being singletons. These data were likewise used in another study, on T cells of mothers and their children.

Sequences were obtained from blood. Receptor source: a boy younger than 10 in good health.

This chain links TRBV2 with TRBJ1-5, with D uncertain. Per germline, CDR1 SNHLY and CDR2 FYNNEI. Trimming removed 7 bases at V and 2 bases at J, with 12 bases between. The CDR3 consists of 14 residues. The CDR3 is CASTGIAGNQPQHF. The CDR3 DNA reads TGTGCCAGCACCGGGATTGCTGGCAATCAGCCCCAGCATTTT.

CDR3 in amino acids: CAISGSGLNTGELFF. The CDR3 DNA reads TGTGCCATCAGTGGGTCGGGACTTAACACCGGGGAGCTGTTTTTT. This sequence joins TRBV10-3 and TRBJ2-2; tentative D call: TRBD2 (6 bases). The CDR3 extends over 15 amino acids. The germline CDR1 and CDR2 sequences are ENHRY and SYGVKD. V lost 4 bases and J 2 bases, leaving 11 bases between the germline ends.

This chain joins TRBV19 and TRBJ1-2; tentatively, D is TRBD1 (6 bases). Germline loops: CDR1 LNHDA, CDR2 SQIVND (reference sequence). Trimming cost V 5 bases and J 4 bases, with 17 bases left between them. The CDR3 covers 15 residues. The chain's CDR3 is CASSPAGGYGYGYTF. The CDR3 bases are TGTGCCAGTAGTCCGGCGGGGGGCTACGGCTATGGCTACACCTTC. The whole variable domain, filled in from reference TRBV19 and TRBJ1-2, reads DGGITQSPKYLFRKEGQNVTLSCEQNLNHDAMYWYRQDPGQGLRLIYYSQIVNDFQKGDIAEGYSVSREKKESFPLTVTSAQKNPTAFYLCASSPAGGYGYGYTFGSGTRLTVV.

The count of this clonotype is one. The chain combines TRBV4-1 with TRBJ2-1; D remains ambiguous. The CDR3 extends over 16 amino acids. Trimming stripped 1 base from V and 0 bases from J, with 10 bases between. Germline V lookup: CDR1 MGHRA, CDR2 YSYEKL. CDR3 in DNA: TGCGCCAGCAGCCAAGTAGCCGCGATCTCCTACAATGAGCAGTTCTTC. The encoded protein is CASSQVAAISYNEQFF.

The DNA for the CDR3 is TGTGCCAGCAGCTTAGTTCGGTCCTCCCTTACCTACAATGAGCAGTTCTTC. Protein: CASSLVRSSLTYNEQFF. This rearrangement joins TRBV7-9 to TRBJ2-5; D unclear. The J call may be wrong; the DNA end is better matched by TRBJ2-1. CDR1 and CDR2 from the germline V gene are SEHNR and FQNEAQ (reference sequence). The CDR3 spans 17 residues.